The 29 T cell receptor beta chains in this list originate from one sample, sequenced in a study of blood T cell repertoires in COVID-19. Using immunoSEQ multiplex PCR, the repertoire was profiled, and TCRdb retains in-frame clones only, with some absent. The table shows 150,000 to 200,000 clones, with roughly 80% occurring only once. The sample taken for sequencing was PBMCs or T cells enriched from blood (not recorded which). Every receptor here comes from a man in his forties or fifties who had recovered from COVID-19.

This clone has a handful of counts. This sequence joins TRBV7-8 and TRBJ2-3, with 12 bases identical to TRBD1. V dropped 4 bases and J dropped 4; count of bases not matched to a gene: 9. The CDR3 is made up of 17 amino acids. From germline, CDR1 is SGHVS and CDR2 FQNEAQ. The DNA for the CDR3 is TGTGCCAGCAGCTCCAGCAGGGGGACAGGGGGCCCAGATACGCAGTATTTT. Its protein is CASSSSRGTGGPDTQYF.

This clone was seen just once. The chain employs TRBV24-1 and TRBJ2-1, with TRBD2 identical over 15 bases. The V gene end was trimmed by 2 bases and the J gene end by 7 bases; junction bases not matched to a gene: 5. The CDR3 has 17 residues. Germline CDR1 reads KGHDR; CDR2 reads SFDVKD. The CDR3 sequence is CATSDSGLAGGENEQFF. CDR3 bases: TGTGCCACCAGTGATTCGGGACTAGCGGGGGGTGAGAATGAGCAGTTCTTC.

The table lists this clone with a count of one. J is TRBJ1-3 and V is TRBV27; D call uncertain. The CDR3 has 13 amino acids. Trimming pared 3 bases from V and 0 bases from J, leaving 3 bases between. The V gene's germline CDR1 is MNHEY and CDR2 SMNVEV (reference sequence). DNA of the CDR3: TGTGCCAGCAGTTTGAGCTCTGGAAACACCATATATTTT. Encoded protein: CASSLSSGNTIYF.

The chain carries TRBV3-1 (or the pseudogene TRBV3-2) and TRBJ1-4; 9 positions agree with TRBD1. The CDR3 consists of 16 residues. V gave up 0 bases and J gave up 8 bases; unmatched junction bases: 7. Germline loops: CDR1 LGHDT, CDR2 YNNKEL (reference sequence). The CDR3 DNA follows: TGTGCCAGCAGCCAAGATTTGGGGACAGGGTGGGAAAAACTGTTTTTT. Its protein product is CASSQDLGTGWEKLFF.

The chain combines TRBV7-9 with TRBJ2-5; the D is unclear. Per germline, CDR1 SEHNR and CDR2 FQNEAQ (reference sequence). V lost 1 base and J 13 bases, leaving 10 bases between the germline ends. CDR3 length: 11 amino acids. DNA for the CDR3: TGTGCCAGCAGCTTAGACAGCCCTTGGTACTTC. Amino acid sequence: CASSLDSPWYF.

This clone was counted between two and nine times. The chain couples TRBV19 to TRBJ1-5; 10 nucleotides agree with TRBD1. CDR1 and CDR2 from the germline V gene are LNHDA and SQIVND (reference sequence). This CDR3 contains 17 residues. V gave up 4 bases and J gave up 2 bases; unmatched junction bases: 8. In DNA, the CDR3 is TGTGCCAGTAGTAGATACTCGACAGGGGGCGGCAATCAGCCCCAGCATTTT. It translates to CASSRYSTGGGNQPQHF.

This clone has only a few counts. The chain is built from TRBV7-9 and TRBJ2-7; 8 bases align to TRBD2. The CDR3 has 15 residues. The V and J ends lost 0 bases and 3 bases, in that order; junction bases with no gene match: 4. Germline CDR1 and CDR2: SEHNR and FQNEAQ (reference sequence). CDR3 bases: TGTGCCAGCAGCTTAGCCGGGACTAGAAACTACGAGCAGTACTTC. Encoded protein: CASSLAGTRNYEQYF.

The gene calls are TRBV6-5 and TRBJ1-5; D call uncertain. In germline, CDR1 is MNHEY, CDR2 SVGAGI. The CDR3 runs 14 residues. Trimming shortened V by 6 bases and J by 5 bases, and 14 bases separated the two germline ends. CDR3 sequence: CASSPDRSHQPQHF. The CDR3, as DNA: TGTGCCAGCAGCCCCGACCGGAGCCATCAGCCCCAGCATTTT.

V usage is TRBV5-1 and J usage is TRBJ2-7, with D possibly being TRBD2 (6 bases). The germline V and J ends were trimmed by 2 bases and 5 bases, with 14 bases remaining between them. This CDR3 is built from 14 residues. The germline CDR1 and CDR2 sequences are SGHRS and YFSETQ. CDR3 amino acids: CASSFSEGPHEQYF. The CDR3 bases are TGCGCCAGCAGCTTCTCGGAGGGGCCTCACGAGCAGTACTTC.

V gene TRBV4-2 combines with J gene TRBJ2-3; 9 bases are shared with TRBD2. Germline V gene data show CDR1 as LGHNA and CDR2 as YNFKEQ. The CDR3 sequence is 17 residues long. The V gene end was trimmed by 0 bases and the J gene end by 1 base; junction bases not matched to a gene: 5. The CDR3 DNA reads TGTGCCAGCAGCCAAGAGTTTAGCGGGGGCCGCACAGATACGCAGTATTTT. This sequence encodes CASSQEFSGGRTDTQYF.

The chain carries TRBV18 and TRBJ2-7; TRBD1 matches at 11 bases. Unmatched junction bases numbered 5, after V lost 5 bases and J lost 2 bases. Germline V gene lookup returns CDR1 KGHSH and CDR2 LQKENI. The CDR3 runs to 15 residues. The CDR3 DNA follows: TGTGCCAGCTCAACTGGGACAGGGGGGACCTACGAGCAGTACTTC. This sequence encodes CASSTGTGGTYEQYF.

The chain combines TRBV19 with TRBJ1-6, with D possibly being TRBD1 (5 bases). The germline gives CDR1 LNHDA, CDR2 SQIVND (reference sequence). V was shortened by 6 bases and J by 7 bases, with 22 bases between the two germline ends. CDR3 length: 17 amino acids. In nucleotides, the CDR3 is TGTGCCAGTAGAAAGAGGGAAGGGGTGGCGGGGAATTCACCCCTCCACTTT. It specifies CASRKREGVAGNSPLHF.

J is TRBJ2-2 and V is TRBV9, with 11 nucleotides matching TRBD2. This CDR3 region has 17 residues. CDR1 is SGDLS, CDR2 YYNGEE, per germline. The trim removed 5 bases at V and 0 bases at J, leaving 6 bases unmatched. The CDR3 DNA reads TGTGCCAGCAGTTCAACGGGACTAGCGGCGAACACCGGGGAGCTGTTTTTT. This encodes CASSSTGLAANTGELFF.

This sequence joins TRBV5-1 and TRBJ1-2; D may be TRBD1 (5 bases). The CDR3 has 16 residues. The germline V gene encodes CDR1 SGHRS and CDR2 YFSETQ. Trimming took off 0 bases at V and 5 bases at J, with 17 bases between the two ends. The CDR3 here is CASSLGGLAGPYGYTF. CDR3 coding DNA: TGCGCCAGCAGCTTGGGGGGACTAGCGGGTCCATATGGCTACACCTTC.

This clone was observed a handful of times. This chain uses TRBV19 with TRBJ2-2; tentatively, D is TRBD2 (7 bases). V was trimmed by 3 bases and J by 10 bases, leaving 12 bases between them. In germline, CDR1 is LNHDA, CDR2 SQIVND (reference sequence). The CDR3 has 13 amino acids. CDR3 sequence (DNA): TGTGCCAGTAGTATTCGGGGGGCCGAGGAGCTGTTTTTT. Amino acid sequence: CASSIRGAEELFF.

V and J are TRBV10-3 and TRBJ2-3; D perhaps matches TRBD2 (6 bases). Germline V CDR1 and CDR2: ENHRY, SYGVKD. The CDR3 has 12 amino acids. The germline V and J ends were trimmed by 8 bases and 3 bases, with 9 bases remaining between them. The CDR3, as DNA: TGTGCCATCCGGCGGGAAACAGATACGCAGTATTTT. Amino acid sequence: CAIRRETDTQYF.

This clone was found once. J is TRBJ2-2 and V is TRBV7-9; 7 bases line up with TRBD1. The CDR3 covers 14 residues. Germline V gene sequence: CDR1 SEHNR, CDR2 FQNEAQ (reference sequence). Losses at the gene ends were 6 bases for V and 2 bases for J; bases not matched to a gene: 3. The CDR3 reads CASRRQGNTGELFF. As DNA, the CDR3 is TGTGCCAGCAGAAGACAGGGAAACACCGGGGAGCTGTTTTTT. The entire variable domain, with the rest obtained from reference TRBV7-9 and TRBJ2-2, is as follows: DTGVSQNPRHKITKRGQNVTFRCDPISEHNRLYWYRQTLGQGPEFLTYFQNEAQLEKSRLLSDRFSAERPKGSFSTLEIQRTEQGDSAMYLCASRRQGNTGELFFGEGSRLTVL.

The chain joins TRBV5-1 to TRBJ2-1; D is ambiguous. The germline CDR1 and CDR2 sequences are SGHRS and YFSETQ. Trimming removed 0 bases at V and 5 bases at J, with 9 bases between. The CDR3 runs 14 residues. Here the CDR3 reads CASSLGALDNEQFF. DNA for the CDR3: TGCGCCAGCAGCTTGGGGGCTCTTGACAATGAGCAGTTCTTC.

V and J are TRBV5-1 and TRBJ1-5, with D tentatively TRBD1 (6 bases). From germline, CDR1 is SGHRS and CDR2 YFSETQ. The CDR3 has 14 amino acids. V gave up 1 base and J gave up 6 bases, with 11 bases separating them. The CDR3 spells CASSLTGLAQPQHF. As DNA, the CDR3 is TGCGCCAGCAGCTTGACAGGGCTCGCTCAGCCCCAGCATTTT.

This clone has a handful of counts. The chain recombines TRBV7-3 with TRBJ2-7; the D gene is possibly TRBD1 (6 bases). Per the germline V gene, CDR1 is SGHTA and CDR2 is FQGTGA. The CDR3 consists of 15 residues. Trimming stripped 2 bases from V and 6 bases from J, with 17 bases between. The CDR3: CASSLDGTQPFEQYF. The CDR3 DNA reads TGTGCCAGCAGCTTAGATGGGACACAACCTTTCGAGCAGTACTTC.

J is TRBJ1-3 and V is TRBV20-1, with D perhaps TRBD1 (5 bases). The CDR3 contains 11 residues. V dropped 6 bases and J dropped 8 bases, with 11 bases sitting between them. Germline V lookup: CDR1 DFQATT, CDR2 SNEGSKA (reference sequence). CDR3 in amino acids: CSARRRDTIYF. CDR3 bases: TGCAGTGCCCGGCGCAGGGACACCATATATTTT.

The CDR3 protein is CASRPPTGPPQHF. The CDR3 nucleotides read TGTGCCAGCAGACCCCCGACAGGACCGCCCCAGCATTTT. The J gene is TRBJ1-5, the V gene TRBV28, with D tentatively TRBD1 (6 bases). This CDR3 has 13 residues. The germline gives CDR1 MDHEN, CDR2 SYDVKM. Trimming stripped 6 bases from V and 9 bases from J, with 15 bases between.

The V call is TRBV6-5, the J call TRBJ2-5; TRBD1 might be the D (6 bases). The germline V and J ends were trimmed by 6 bases and 1 base, with 12 bases remaining between them. The CDR3 length is 14 residues. Germline values: CDR1 MNHEY, CDR2 SVGAGI. CDR3: CASSLVGGQETQYF. The DNA for the CDR3 is TGTGCCAGCAGCCTAGTAGGGGGCCAAGAGACCCAGTACTTC.

This clone has just one count. This chain connects TRBV5-5 to TRBJ2-7; maybe TRBD1 (5 bases). Germline CDR1 and CDR2: SGHKS and YYEKEE (reference sequence). Between the trimmed V and J ends, which lost 4 bases and 6 bases, there was a span of 20 bases. This CDR3 spans 15 amino acids. In DNA, the CDR3 is TGTGCCAGCAGCCCCTATCAAGTTCCTACAGGCGAGCAGTACTTC. Translated: CASSPYQVPTGEQYF. Variable domain in full (rest from reference TRBV5-5 and TRBJ2-7): DAGVTQSPTHLIKTRGQQVTLRCSPISGHKSVSWYQQVLGQGPQFIFQYYEKEERGRGNFPDRFSARQFPNYSSELNVNALLLGDSALYLCASSPYQVPTGEQYFGPGTRLTVT.

The chain's CDR3 is CASSLEDRGGYGYTF. CDR3 sequence (DNA): TGCGCCAGCAGCTTGGAGGACAGGGGAGGGTATGGCTACACCTTC. This chain joins TRBV5-1 and TRBJ1-2; TRBD1 matches at 9 bases. The germline CDR1 and CDR2 sequences are SGHRS and YFSETQ. This CDR3 comprises 15 residues. V dropped 0 bases and J dropped 5; count of bases not matched to a gene: 5. The full variable domain, its missing parts supplied by reference TRBV5-1 and TRBJ1-2, is KAGVTQTPRYLIKTRGQQVTLSCSPISGHRSVSWYQQTPGQGLQFLFEYFSETQRNKGNFPGRFSGRQFSNSRSEMNVSTLELGDSALYLCASSLEDRGGYGYTFGSGTRLTVV.

The rearrangement uses TRBV18 and TRBJ2-2, with D possibly being TRBD1 (6 bases). Germline V lookup: CDR1 KGHSH, CDR2 LQKENI. This CDR3 comprises 16 residues. V was cut by 6 bases and J by 4 bases, with 18 bases left in between. CDR3 coding DNA: TGTGCCAGCTCTCCCGGGACACTACCTACCACCGGGGAGCTGTTTTTT. Protein: CASSPGTLPTTGELFF.

V usage is TRBV28 and J usage is TRBJ1-2; D is unresolved. CDR1 is MDHEN, CDR2 SYDVKM, per germline. V lost 1 base and J 4 bases, leaving 4 bases between the germline ends. The CDR3 is 12 amino acids. The CDR3 sequence: CASSLLAYGYTF. CDR3 in DNA: TGTGCCAGCAGTTTATTAGCCTATGGCTACACCTTC.

The table lists this clone with a few counts. The chain uses TRBV28 and TRBJ1-1; D is unclear. Germline V gene data show CDR1 as MDHEN and CDR2 as SYDVKM. This CDR3 contains 14 residues. The V end lost 2 bases, the J end lost 4 bases, and 11 bases lay between the germline ends. In nucleotides, the CDR3 is TGTGCCAGCAGTTTAGAGCCCTCGAGCACTGAAGCTTTCTTT. Its translation: CASSLEPSSTEAFF.

V gene TRBV9 combines with J gene TRBJ1-1, with a possible D match to TRBD1 (5 bases). The CDR3 has 14 amino acids. V lost 0 bases, J lost 6 bases, and 12 bases lay in between. Germline CDR1 and CDR2: SGDLS and YYNGEE. The CDR3 protein is CASSVVQPGAEAFF. The DNA for the CDR3 is TGTGCCAGCAGCGTAGTCCAGCCGGGGGCTGAAGCTTTCTTT. Supplemented by reference TRBV9 and TRBJ1-1, the full variable domain reads DSGVTQTPKHLITATGQRVTLRCSPRSGDLSVYWYQQSLDQGLQFLIQYYNGEERAKGNILERFSAQQFPDLHSELNLSSLELGDSALYFCASSVVQPGAEAFFGQGTRLTVV.